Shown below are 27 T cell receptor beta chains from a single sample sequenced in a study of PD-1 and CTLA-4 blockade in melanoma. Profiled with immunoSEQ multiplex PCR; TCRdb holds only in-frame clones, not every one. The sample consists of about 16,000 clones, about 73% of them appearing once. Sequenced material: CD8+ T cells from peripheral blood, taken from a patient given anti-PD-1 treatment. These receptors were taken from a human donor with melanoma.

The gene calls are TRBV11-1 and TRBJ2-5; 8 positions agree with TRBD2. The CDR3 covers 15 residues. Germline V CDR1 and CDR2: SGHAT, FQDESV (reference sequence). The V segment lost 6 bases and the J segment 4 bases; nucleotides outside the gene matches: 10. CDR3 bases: TGTGCCAGCAGTAGCGGGATAAGCTTGAGAGAGACCCAGTACTTC. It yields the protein CASSSGISLRETQYF.

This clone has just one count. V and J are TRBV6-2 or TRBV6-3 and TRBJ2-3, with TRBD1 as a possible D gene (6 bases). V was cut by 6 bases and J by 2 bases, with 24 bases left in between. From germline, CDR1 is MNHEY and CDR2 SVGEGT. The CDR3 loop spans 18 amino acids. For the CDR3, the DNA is TGTGCCAGCAGCTCCCCGGAGACCTGGGGGCGGGCCACAGATACGCAGTATTTT. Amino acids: CASSSPETWGRATDTQYF.

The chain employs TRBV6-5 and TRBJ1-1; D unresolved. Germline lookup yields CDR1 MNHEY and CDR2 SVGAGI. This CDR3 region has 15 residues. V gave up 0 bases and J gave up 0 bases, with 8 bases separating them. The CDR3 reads CASSYSPTVNTEAFF. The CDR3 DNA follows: TGTGCCAGCAGTTACTCTCCTACAGTGAACACTGAAGCTTTCTTT.

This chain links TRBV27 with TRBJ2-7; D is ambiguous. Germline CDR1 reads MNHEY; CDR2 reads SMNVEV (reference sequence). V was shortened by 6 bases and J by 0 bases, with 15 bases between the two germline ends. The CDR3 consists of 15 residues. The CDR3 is CASRTAPTGSYEQYF. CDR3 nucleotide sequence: TGTGCCAGCAGAACCGCCCCGACGGGCTCCTACGAGCAGTACTTC.

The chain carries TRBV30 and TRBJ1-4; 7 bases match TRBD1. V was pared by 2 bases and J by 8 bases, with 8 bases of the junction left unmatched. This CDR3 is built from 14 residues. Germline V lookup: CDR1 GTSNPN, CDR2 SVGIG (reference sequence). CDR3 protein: CAWSTTGLTEKLFF. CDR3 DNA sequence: TGTGCCTGGAGTACGACAGGGTTAACCGAAAAACTGTTTTTT.

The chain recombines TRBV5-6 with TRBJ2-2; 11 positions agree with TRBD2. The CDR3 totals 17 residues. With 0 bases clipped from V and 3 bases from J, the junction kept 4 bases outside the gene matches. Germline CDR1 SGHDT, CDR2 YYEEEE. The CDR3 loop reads CASSLDGLAGYTGELFF. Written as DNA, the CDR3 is TGTGCCAGCAGCTTGGATGGACTAGCGGGCTACACCGGGGAGCTGTTTTTT.

The CDR3 here is CASSLVARTEAFF. The CDR3 DNA follows: TGTGCCAGCAGCTTGGTAGCAAGAACTGAAGCTTTCTTT. The gene calls are TRBV5-5 and TRBJ1-1; D is unclear. The CDR3 consists of 13 residues. CDR1 and CDR2 (germline): SGHKS, YYEKEE (reference sequence). Trimming cost V 0 bases and J 5 bases, with 8 bases left between them.

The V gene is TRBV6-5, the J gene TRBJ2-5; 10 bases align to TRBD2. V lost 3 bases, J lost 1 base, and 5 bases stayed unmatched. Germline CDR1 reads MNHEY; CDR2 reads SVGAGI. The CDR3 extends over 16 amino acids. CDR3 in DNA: TGTGCCAGCAGTTATTTGGGACTAGCGCCCCAAGAGACCCAGTACTTC. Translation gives CASSYLGLAPQETQYF.

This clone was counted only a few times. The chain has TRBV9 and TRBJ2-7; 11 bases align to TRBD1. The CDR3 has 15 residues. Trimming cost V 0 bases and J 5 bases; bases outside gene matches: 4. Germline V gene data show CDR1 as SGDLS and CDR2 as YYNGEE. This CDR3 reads CASSVDGQGADEQYF. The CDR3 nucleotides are TGTGCCAGCAGCGTAGACGGACAGGGGGCCGACGAGCAGTACTTC.

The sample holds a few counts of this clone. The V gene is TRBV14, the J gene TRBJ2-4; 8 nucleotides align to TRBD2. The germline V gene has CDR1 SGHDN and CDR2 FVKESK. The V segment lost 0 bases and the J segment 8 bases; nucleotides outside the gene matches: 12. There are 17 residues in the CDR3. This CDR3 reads CASSQDRASGYRDIQYF. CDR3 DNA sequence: TGTGCCAGCAGCCAAGATAGGGCTAGCGGGTACCGGGACATTCAGTACTTC. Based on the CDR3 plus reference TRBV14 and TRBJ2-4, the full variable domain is EAGVTQFPSHSVIEKGQTVTLRCDPISGHDNLYWYRRVMGKEIKFLLHFVKESKQDESGMPNNRFLAERTGGTYSTLKVQPAELEDSGVYFCASSQDRASGYRDIQYFGAGTRLSVL.

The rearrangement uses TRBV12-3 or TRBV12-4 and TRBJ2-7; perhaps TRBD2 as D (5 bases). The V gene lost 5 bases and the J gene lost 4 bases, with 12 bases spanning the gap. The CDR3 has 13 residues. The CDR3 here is CASSSPGLYEQYF. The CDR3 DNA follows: TGTGCCAGCAGTAGTCCGGGGTTGTACGAGCAGTACTTC.

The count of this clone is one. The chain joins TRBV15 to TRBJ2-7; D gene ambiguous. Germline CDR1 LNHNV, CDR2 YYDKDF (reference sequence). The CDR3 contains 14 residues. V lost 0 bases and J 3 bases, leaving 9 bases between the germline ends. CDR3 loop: CATSRDLRVYEQYF. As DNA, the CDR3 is TGTGCCACCAGCAGAGATCTTAGGGTCTACGAGCAGTACTTC.

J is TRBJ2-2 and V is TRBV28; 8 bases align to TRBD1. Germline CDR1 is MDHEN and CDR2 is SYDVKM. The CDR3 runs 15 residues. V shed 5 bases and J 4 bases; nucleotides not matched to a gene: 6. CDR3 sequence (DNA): TGTGCCAGCAGTCGATCGGGGACAGGCACCGGGGAGCTGTTTTTT. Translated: CASSRSGTGTGELFF.

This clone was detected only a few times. The CDR3 sequence is CATSRDRYRGSETQYF. CDR3 coding DNA: TGTGCCACCAGCAGAGATCGGTACAGGGGGTCAGAGACCCAGTACTTC. The V and J genes are TRBV15 and TRBJ2-5; 8 nucleotides match TRBD1. CDR1 and CDR2 from the germline V gene are LNHNV and YYDKDF (reference sequence). Losses at the gene ends were 0 bases for V and 4 bases for J; bases not matched to a gene: 7. This CDR3 has 16 residues.

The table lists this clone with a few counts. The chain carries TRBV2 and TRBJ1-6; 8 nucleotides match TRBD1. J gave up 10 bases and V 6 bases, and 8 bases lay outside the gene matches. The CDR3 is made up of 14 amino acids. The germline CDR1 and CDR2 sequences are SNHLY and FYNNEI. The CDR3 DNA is TGTGCCAGCAGAGAGACAGGGGAAGGATCACCCCTCCACTTT. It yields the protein CASRETGEGSPLHF.

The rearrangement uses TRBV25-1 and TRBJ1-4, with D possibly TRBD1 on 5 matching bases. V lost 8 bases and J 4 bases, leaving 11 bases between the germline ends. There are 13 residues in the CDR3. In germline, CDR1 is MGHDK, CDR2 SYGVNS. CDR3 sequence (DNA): TGTGCCAGCTTTGGGACTTTTAATGAAAAACTGTTTTTT. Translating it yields CASFGTFNEKLFF. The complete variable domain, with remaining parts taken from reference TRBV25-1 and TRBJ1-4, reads EADIYQTPRYLVIGTGKKITLECSQTMGHDKMYWYQQDPGMELHLIHYSYGVNSTEKGDLSSESTVSRIRTEHFPLTLESARPSHTSQYLCASFGTFNEKLFFGSGTQLSVL.

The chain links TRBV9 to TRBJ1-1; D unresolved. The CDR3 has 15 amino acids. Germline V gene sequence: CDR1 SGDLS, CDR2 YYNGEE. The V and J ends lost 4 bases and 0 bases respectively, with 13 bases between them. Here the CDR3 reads CASSYLGAMNTEAFF. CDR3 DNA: TGTGCCAGCAGCTATTTGGGAGCGATGAACACTGAAGCTTTCTTT.

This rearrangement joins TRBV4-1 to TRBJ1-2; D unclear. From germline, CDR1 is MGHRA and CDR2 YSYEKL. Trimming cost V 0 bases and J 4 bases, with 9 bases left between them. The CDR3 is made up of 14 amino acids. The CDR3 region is CASSQDVGGYGYTF. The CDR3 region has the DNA TGCGCCAGCAGCCAAGATGTTGGCGGCTATGGCTACACCTTC.

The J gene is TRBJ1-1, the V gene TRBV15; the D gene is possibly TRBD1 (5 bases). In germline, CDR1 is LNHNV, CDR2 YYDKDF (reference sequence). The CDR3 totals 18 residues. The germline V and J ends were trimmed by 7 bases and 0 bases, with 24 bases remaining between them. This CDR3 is CATTRGEGSTLMNTEAFF. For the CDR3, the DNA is TGTGCCACCACCCGAGGAGAGGGGTCCACTTTGATGAACACTGAAGCTTTCTTT.

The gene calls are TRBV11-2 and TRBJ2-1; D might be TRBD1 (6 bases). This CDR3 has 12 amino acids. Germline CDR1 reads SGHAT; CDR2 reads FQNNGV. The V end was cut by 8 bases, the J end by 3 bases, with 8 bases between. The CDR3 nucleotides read TGTGCCAGCGGGGGCGGCTACAATGAGCAGTTCTTC. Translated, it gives CASGGGYNEQFF.

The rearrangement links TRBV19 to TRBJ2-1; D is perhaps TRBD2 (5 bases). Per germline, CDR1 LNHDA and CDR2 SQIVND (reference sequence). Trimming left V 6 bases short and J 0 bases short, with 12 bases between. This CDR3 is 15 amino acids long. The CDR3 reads CASREDFGSYNEQFF. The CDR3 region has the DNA TGTGCCAGTAGAGAGGACTTTGGCTCCTACAATGAGCAGTTCTTC.

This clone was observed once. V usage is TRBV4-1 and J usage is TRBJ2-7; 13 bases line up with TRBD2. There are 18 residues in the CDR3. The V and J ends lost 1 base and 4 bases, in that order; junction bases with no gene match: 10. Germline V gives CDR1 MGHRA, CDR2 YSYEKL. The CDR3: CASSQVETSGRAGYEQYF. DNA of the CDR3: TGCGCCAGCAGCCAAGTTGAAACTAGCGGGAGGGCCGGGTACGAGCAGTACTTC.

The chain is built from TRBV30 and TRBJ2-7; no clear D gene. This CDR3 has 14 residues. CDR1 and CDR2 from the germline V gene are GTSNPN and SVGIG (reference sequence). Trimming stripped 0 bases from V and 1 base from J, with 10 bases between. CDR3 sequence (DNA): TGTGCCTGGAGTGTAGCCTTGGGTTCCTACGAGCAGTACTTC. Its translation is CAWSVALGSYEQYF.

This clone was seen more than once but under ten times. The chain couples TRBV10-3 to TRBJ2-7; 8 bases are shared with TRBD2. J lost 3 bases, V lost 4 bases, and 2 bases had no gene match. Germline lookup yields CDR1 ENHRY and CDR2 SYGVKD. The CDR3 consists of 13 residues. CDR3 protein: CAISAAGGYEQYF. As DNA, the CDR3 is TGTGCCATCAGTGCGGCGGGGGGCTACGAGCAGTACTTC.

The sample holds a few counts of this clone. The CDR3 DNA sequence: TGTGCCAGCAGTTACCGGGAGGGCCCCTACGAGCAGTACTTC. Encoded protein: CASSYREGPYEQYF. The rearrangement links TRBV6-6 to TRBJ2-7; 8 nucleotides align to TRBD2. This CDR3 region has 14 residues. CDR1 and CDR2 from the germline V gene are MNHNY and SVGAGI (reference sequence). V was pared by 2 bases and J by 2 bases, with 2 bases of the junction left unmatched.

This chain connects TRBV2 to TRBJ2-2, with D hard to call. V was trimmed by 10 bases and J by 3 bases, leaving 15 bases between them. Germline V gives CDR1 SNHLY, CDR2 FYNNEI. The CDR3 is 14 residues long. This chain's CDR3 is CATQVTGYTGELFF. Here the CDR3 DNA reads TGTGCCACCCAGGTCACCGGGTACACCGGGGAGCTGTTTTTT.

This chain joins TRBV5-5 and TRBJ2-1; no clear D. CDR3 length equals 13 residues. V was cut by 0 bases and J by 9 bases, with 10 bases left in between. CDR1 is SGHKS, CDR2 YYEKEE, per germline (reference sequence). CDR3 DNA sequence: TGTGCCAGCAGCTTGGATACCCCCAGTGAGCAGTTCTTC. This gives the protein CASSLDTPSEQFF.